This T cell receptor (beta chain) was recorded in a study of T cells in Graves' hyperthyroidism and ophthalmopathy. This CDR3 is 15 amino acids long. The germline CDR1 and CDR2 sequences are MNHNY and SVGAGI (reference sequence). As for this clonotype: The target antigen is unknown. It may be a read error: a sequence one base away is much more abundant.

Study results and limitations: Ophthalmopathy was separated from stable hyperthyroidism by a 13 V-J model.

Ophthalmopathy cases scored 3 or more on the Clinical Activity Score and 4 or more on NOSPECS grade, with duration below 3 months. Fresh 10 ml peripheral blood yielded PBMCs. RNA transcripts gave rise to amplified TCR beta CDR3 regions. HTBI primers were used for first-round RT-PCR of the TCR CDR3. A single record per CDR3 protein comes from TCRdb applying MiXCR to the multiplex PCR reads. This sample has more than 50,000 distinct CDR3 sequences, with about 57% found just once. This receptor was identified in a woman in her fifties or sixties with Graves' ophthalmopathy. The source material was blood. This rearrangement joins TRBV6-6 to TRBJ2-4, with D perhaps being TRBD1 or TRBD2 (5 bases each). The CDR3 sequence is CASSYEGSAKNSQYF. The CDR3 region has the DNA TGTGCCAGCAGTTACGAGGGGTCAGCCAAAAACAGTCAGTACTTC.